One and the same sample provided the 14 T cell receptor beta chains below, sequenced in a study of Graves' ophthalmopathy and Graves' hyperthyroidism. RNA transcripts yielded amplified TCR beta CDR3 regions. The first-round RT-PCR employed HTBI primers together with the Qiagen OneStep RT-PCR kit. A multiplex PCR was then performed as the second round. TCRdb fed the multiplex PCR reads into MiXCR, producing one record per CDR3 protein. In the table there are about 740,000 distinct CDR3 sequences, around 40% of which are singletons. The specimen sequenced was peripheral blood. These receptor sequences come from an adult man with Graves' ophthalmopathy.

J is TRBJ2-5 and V is TRBV7-2; D is possibly TRBD1 (6 bases). The CDR3 is 16 amino acids. Germline CDR1 SGHTA, CDR2 FQGNSA. V lost 5 bases and J lost 4, with 20 bases in between. The CDR3 here is CASSPVVGALGETQYF. The CDR3 DNA reads TGTGCCAGCAGCCCCGTTGTGGGGGCGCTGGGAGAGACCCAGTACTTC.

This clonotype was found many times. The CDR3 DNA follows: TGTGCCAGCAGAGGGACAGCTGATAATTCACCCCTCCACTTT. Amino acids: CASRGTADNSPLHF. The chain couples TRBV10-3 to TRBJ1-6; 7 nucleotides align to TRBD1. The germline CDR1 and CDR2 sequences are ENHRY and SYGVKD. There are 14 residues in the CDR3. V was pared by 10 bases and J by 5 bases, with 8 bases of the junction left unmatched.

The gene calls are TRBV10-3 and TRBJ1-5; D remains ambiguous. Germline CDR1 is ENHRY and CDR2 is SYGVKD. The CDR3 totals 13 residues. V lost 10 bases and J lost 1, with 11 bases in between. The CDR3 protein is CATSLGSNQPQHF. CDR3 nucleotides: TGTGCCACCTCTTTGGGGAGCAATCAGCCCCAGCATTTT.

Only a few counts were recorded for this clonotype. The genes are TRBV29-1 and TRBJ2-3; D may be TRBD2 (6 bases). The CDR3 totals 16 residues. CDR1 SQVTM and CDR2 ANQGSEA come from the germline V gene. Trimming removed 4 bases at V and 0 bases at J, with 17 bases between. Here the CDR3 DNA reads TGCAGCGTTGGCGGGGACCAGGGATCTAGCACAGATACGCAGTATTTT. It encodes CSVGGDQGSSTDTQYF.

The chain employs TRBV20-1 and TRBJ1-6, with TRBD1 matching 10 bases. CDR3 length: 15 amino acids. Germline V gene data show CDR1 as DFQATT and CDR2 as SNEGSKA (reference sequence). The V and J ends lost 2 bases and 6 bases, in that order; junction bases with no gene match: 4. Written as DNA, the CDR3 is TGCAGTGCTAGACGGACAGGGGGAAGTAATTCACCCCTCCACTTT. Protein: CSARRTGGSNSPLHF.

DNA for the CDR3: TGCAGCGTCCTGACGCAGGGCTACACCTTC. It is translated as CSVLTQGYTF. The gene calls are TRBV29-1 and TRBJ1-2; no reliable D call. V was cut by 6 bases and J by 8 bases, with 10 bases left in between. The V gene's germline CDR1 is SQVTM and CDR2 ANQGSEA. The CDR3 is 10 amino acids.

V usage is TRBV5-1 and J usage is TRBJ1-1; 7 bases are shared with TRBD1. The CDR3 contains 15 residues. V was pared by 6 bases and J by 1 base, with 9 bases of the junction left unmatched. Germline V gives CDR1 SGHRS, CDR2 YFSETQ. Here the CDR3 DNA reads TGCGCCAGCAACCGGGACAGCAAAGAGAACACTGAAGCTTTCTTT. Its protein is CASNRDSKENTEAFF.

This clonotype was counted between two and nine times. The V call is TRBV2, the J call TRBJ2-7; 13 bases match TRBD2. CDR3 length equals 15 residues. Trimming cost V 6 bases and J 3 bases; bases outside gene matches: 5. CDR1 and CDR2 (germline): SNHLY, FYNNEI. The CDR3 coding sequence is TGTGCCAGCAGGGGACTAGCGGGAAGTCGCTACGAGCAGTACTTC. Encoded protein: CASRGLAGSRYEQYF.

The sample holds a few counts of this clonotype. The gene calls are TRBV7-2 and TRBJ2-7, with D possibly being TRBD2 (6 bases). The last part of the DNA fits TRBJ2-1 better; the J call may be wrong. In germline, CDR1 is SGHTA, CDR2 FQGNSA. The CDR3 contains 15 residues. The CDR3: CASSLMGLAENEQFF. In nucleotides, the CDR3 is TGTGCCAGCAGCTTAATGGGACTGGCCGAAAATGAGCAGTTCTTC.

J is TRBJ2-2 and V is TRBV25-1; 9 nucleotides line up with TRBD2. The germline V gene has CDR1 MGHDK and CDR2 SYGVNS. The V segment lost 5 bases and the J segment 7 bases; nucleotides outside the gene matches: 11. CDR3 size: 16 residues. DNA of the CDR3: TGTGCCAGCAGTTACCTACGGGCGGGAGGGAACGGGGAGCTGTTTTTT. Translating gives CASSYLRAGGNGELFF.

This rearrangement joins TRBV15 to TRBJ1-6; weak D call: TRBD1 (5 bases). The CDR3 contains 15 residues. Germline CDR1 and CDR2: LNHNV and YYDKDF (reference sequence). V lost 0 bases, J lost 7 bases, and 10 bases lay in between. The CDR3 protein is CATSRDSGHNSPLHF. The CDR3 DNA sequence: TGTGCCACCAGCAGAGATTCGGGGCACAATTCACCCCTCCACTTT.

This chain joins TRBV5-1 and TRBJ2-7, with 9 bases aligning to TRBD1. The CDR3 is 15 amino acids. The junction had 3 bases not matched to a gene; V was cut back by 2 bases and J by 0 bases. Germline V gene data show CDR1 as SGHRS and CDR2 as YFSETQ. CDR3 coding DNA: TGCGCCAGCAGCTTCGGACAGGGGAGCTCCTACGAGCAGTACTTC. This sequence encodes CASSFGQGSSYEQYF.

The V gene is TRBV19, the J gene TRBJ1-5; maybe TRBD1 (6 bases). The CDR3 runs 14 residues. Trimming took 5 bases from V and 4 from J, leaving 12 bases between them. CDR1 and CDR2 from the germline V gene are LNHDA and SQIVND (reference sequence). The DNA of the CDR3 is TGTGCCAGTAGTTACCAGGGGTTGAATCAGCCCCAGCATTTT. Amino acid sequence: CASSYQGLNQPQHF. Using reference TRBV19 and TRBJ1-5 for the parts outside the CDR3, the full variable domain is DGGITQSPKYLFRKEGQNVTLSCEQNLNHDAMYWYRQDPGQGLRLIYYSQIVNDFQKGDIAEGYSVSREKKESFPLTVTSAQKNPTAFYLCASSYQGLNQPQHFGDGTRLSIL.

This chain connects TRBV13 to TRBJ1-5; maybe TRBD1 (5 bases). Germline V gives CDR1 PRHDT, CDR2 FYEKMQ (reference sequence). The V end was cut by 6 bases, the J end by 3 bases, with 15 bases between. CDR3 size: 15 residues. The DNA for the CDR3 is TGTGCCAGCAGTTTCGGGGGTTTCCCCAATCAGCCCCAGCATTTT. It specifies CASSFGGFPNQPQHF.